This paragraph covers one TCR beta chain sequence. Its specificity is unknown. An overlapping HIV-1 Gag peptide pool stimulated these cells at about 0.91 ug/peptide/mL. CD40L/CD69 double-negative CD45RO-high memory CD4+ T cells were collected. CD8+ T cells were removed from PBMCs prior to stimulation. Sequencing used immunoSEQ version 4 in survey mode. Genomic DNA was diluted to 9 to 10 ng/uL, up to 1 ug per sample. Method: immunoSEQ multiplex PCR; TCRdb's copy keeps in-frame clones and lacks some. This table has 35,000 or so clones, about 83% appearing once. The record originates from a study of persistence of HIV-infected CD4 T cells. This specimen was cultured CD4+ T cells from PBMCs, taken from a patient who received antiretroviral therapy. The receptor's source is an adult with HIV. The donor label of this sample is uncertain.

CDR3 sequence: CASSQLAGTGTDGYTF. In DNA, the CDR3 is TGCGCCAGCAGCCAACTGGCCGGGACAGGGACCGATGGCTACACCTTC. This sequence joins TRBV5-1 and TRBJ1-2; 9 bases align to TRBD1. Trimming removed 4 bases from V and 6 bases from J; junction bases left unmatched: 13. CDR3 length: 16 amino acids. Germline V CDR1 and CDR2: SGHRS, YFSETQ.